These T cell receptor beta chains were read from a single sample in a study of blood T cell repertoires in COVID-19. Sequencing used immunoSEQ multiplex PCR; TCRdb keeps in-frame clones, though not all of them. The sample includes 80,000 to 130,000 clones, nearly 90% of them seen just once. The sequencing sample was made of peripheral blood. All receptors derive from an older woman with acute or convalescent COVID-19. Each CDR3 is given with its conserved first and last residue. Fields, in order: clone size, D gene, J gene, V gene, CDR3 protein, CDR3 DNA. D genes are given only for firm matches. The listing skips clone size in some rows; elsewhere it reads once, few, many or a size class.

>NA|TRBD2|TRBJ2-2|TRBV2
CASSRATSGRYSTGELFF
TGTGCCAGCAGTAGAGCGACTAGCGGGAGGTACTCCACCGGGGAGCTGTTTTTT
>NA|NA|TRBJ2-5|TRBV28
CASSLGGSQETQYF
TGTGCCAGCAGTTTGGGAGGTAGCCAAGAGACCCAGTACTTC
>once|TRBD1|TRBJ2-1|TRBV10-1
CASSSDRAGGNEQFF
TGCGCCAGCAGCTCGGACAGGGCGGGTGGCAATGAGCAGTTCTTC
>NA|TRBD1|TRBJ2-2|TRBV15
CATRPGQGALGTGELFF
TGTGCCACCAGACCGGGACAGGGGGCATTGGGCACCGGGGAGCTGTTTTTT
>NA|NA|TRBJ2-1|TRBV5-1
CASSMGGQFDEQFF
TGCGCCAGCAGCATGGGAGGACAGTTCGATGAGCAGTTCTTC
>NA|TRBD2|TRBJ2-5|TRBV3-1/TRBV3-2
CASSQGPGGTQYF
TGTGCCAGCAGCCAGGGACCGGGGGGGACCCAGTACTTC
>once|NA|TRBJ2-3|TRBV6-2/TRBV6-3
CASSSGQGWRTDTQYF
TGTGCCAGCAGTTCAGGGCAGGGGTGGAGGACAGATACGCAGTATTTT
>NA|TRBD1|TRBJ2-2|TRBV19
CASSTGQGNTGELFF
TGTGCCAGTAGTACGGGACAGGGGAACACCGGGGAGCTGTTTTTT
>NA|NA|TRBJ1-5|TRBV19
CASRSRMTNQPQHF
TGTGCCAGTAGATCTAGGATGACCAATCAGCCCCAGCATTTT
>NA|NA|TRBJ1-1|TRBV6-5
CASSRGGVEAFF
TGTGCCAGCAGCCGAGGAGGGGTCGAAGCTTTCTTT
>once|TRBD2|TRBJ2-1|TRBV5-1
CASSLQPSSGITNEQFF
TGCGCCAGCAGCTTGCAGCCCAGTAGCGGGATAACTAATGAGCAGTTCTTC
>NA|NA|TRBJ2-2|TRBV7-9
CASSRRDFDTGELFF
TGTGCCAGCAGCCGCCGGGACTTCGACACCGGGGAGCTGTTTTTT